A single sample gave rise to the 18 T cell receptor beta chains below, sequenced in a study of identical twins. Each CDR3 protein is one row after TCRdb ran MiXCR on the 5' RACE reads. The sample has nearly 650,000 distinct CDR3 sequences, about 7.6% seen once. In addition, the sample was reused for a study of yellow fever vaccine responses in identical twins.

Sequencing input: PBMCs. The receptor set was obtained from a woman between 18 and 29 years old in good health.

In its sample, this clonotype was seen many times. This sequence joins TRBV28 and TRBJ1-2; 7 bases are shared with TRBD1. The CDR3 loop spans 15 amino acids. Unmatched junction bases numbered 10, after V lost 4 bases and J lost 5 bases. Germline CDR1 MDHEN, CDR2 SYDVKM. In DNA, the CDR3 is TGTGCCAGCAGTTCCCCCAAGGGGGCGCATTATGGCTACACCTTC. It is translated as CASSSPKGAHYGYTF.

The genes are TRBV10-3 and TRBJ1-5, with D uncertain. The CDR3 contains 17 residues. Germline values: CDR1 ENHRY, CDR2 SYGVKD. Trimming removed 0 bases at V and 3 bases at J, with 15 bases between. The chain's CDR3 is CAISESLGRSNNQPQHF. CDR3 in DNA: TGTGCCATCAGTGAGTCTTTAGGCCGTTCCAACAATCAGCCCCAGCATTTT.

This rearrangement joins TRBV3-1 to TRBJ1-2, with a weak D call TRBD1 (5 bases). CDR1 is LGHDT and CDR2 is YNNKEL in the germline V gene (reference sequence). CDR3 length equals 14 residues. Trimming removed 3 bases from V and 6 bases from J, with 14 bases in between. The CDR3 DNA reads TGTGCCAGCAGCCAGGGACTAAGGGGTAATGGCTACACCTTC. It specifies CASSQGLRGNGYTF.

In this sample, this clonotype turned up many times. This chain's CDR3 is CASSLGGETEAFF. Written as DNA, the CDR3 is TGTGCCAGCAGTTTAGGGGGAGAAACTGAAGCTTTCTTT. V is TRBV12-3 or TRBV12-4 and J is TRBJ1-1; no definite D call. The CDR3 is 13 amino acids. Trimming pared 1 base from V and 5 bases from J, leaving 8 bases between.

This clonotype was seen more than once but under ten times. The gene calls are TRBV7-9 and TRBJ2-3; no firm D call. From germline, CDR1 is SEHNR and CDR2 FQNEAQ (reference sequence). V dropped 5 bases and J dropped 5 bases, with 17 bases sitting between them. The CDR3 runs to 15 residues. The DNA of the CDR3 is TGTGCCAGCAGCCCGATTTATGTAGAGGTAGATACGCAGTATTTT. Translation gives CASSPIYVEVDTQYF.

Only a few counts were recorded for this clonotype. The chain has TRBV12-3 or TRBV12-4 and TRBJ1-6; D remains ambiguous. CDR3 length equals 12 residues. Trimming stripped 6 bases from V and 12 bases from J, with 12 bases between. CDR3 bases: TGTGCCAGCAGCTCAGGAAGGTTACCCCTCCACTTT. This encodes CASSSGRLPLHF.

This clonotype appeared a few times. The chain has TRBV20-1 and TRBJ1-6, with 7 bases matching TRBD1. Germline V gene sequence: CDR1 DFQATT, CDR2 SNEGSKA (reference sequence). The CDR3 spans 13 residues. V shed 7 bases and J 7 bases; nucleotides not matched to a gene: 7. The CDR3 DNA is TGCAGTGTTGCGGGACAGTCCAATTCACCCCTCCACTTT. Protein sequence: CSVAGQSNSPLHF.

This clonotype appeared many times. The chain combines TRBV5-1 with TRBJ1-1; TRBD1 might be the D (6 bases). Germline V gives CDR1 SGHRS, CDR2 YFSETQ. The V end was cut by 0 bases, the J end by 10 bases, with 13 bases between. This CDR3 spans 13 amino acids. The CDR3 sequence: CASSLAQGDGAFF. The CDR3 DNA follows: TGCGCCAGCAGCTTGGCACAGGGAGATGGAGCTTTCTTT.

This clonotype has at least ten counts. The V call is TRBV10-3, the J call TRBJ2-3, with D perhaps matching TRBD1 or TRBD2 (6 bases each). CDR1 is ENHRY, CDR2 SYGVKD, per germline. The CDR3 loop spans 15 amino acids. Trimming removed 4 bases at V and 4 bases at J, with 15 bases between. The DNA for the CDR3 is TGTGCCATCAGTGCTCCGGGGGCGGGACCAGATACGCAGTATTTT. This translates into CAISAPGAGPDTQYF.

There are a few counts of this clonotype. The V call is TRBV11-3, the J call TRBJ2-5; the D call may be TRBD1 or TRBD2 (5 bases each). CDR3 length: 16 amino acids. The germline V gene encodes CDR1 SGHNT and CDR2 YENEEA. V lost 3 bases, J lost 1 base, and 15 bases lay in between. CDR3 sequence: CASSLGERFSQETQYF. CDR3 in DNA: TGTGCCAGCAGCTTGGGGGAAAGGTTTTCCCAAGAGACCCAGTACTTC. Full variable domain (missing parts from reference TRBV11-3 and TRBJ2-5): EAGVVQSPRYKIIEKKQPVAFWCNPISGHNTLYWYLQNLGQGPELLIRYENEEAVDDSQLPKDRFSAERLKGVDSTLKIQPAELGDSAVYLCASSLGERFSQETQYFGPGTRLLVL.

The table lists this clonotype with a few counts. The chain links TRBV11-3 to TRBJ2-3; 7 bases align to TRBD2. The CDR3 covers 15 residues. Germline V gene sequence: CDR1 SGHNT, CDR2 YENEEA. Losses at the gene ends were 5 bases for V and 3 bases for J; bases not matched to a gene: 8. CDR3 region: CASSAWGGKTDTQYF. The CDR3, as DNA: TGTGCCAGCAGCGCCTGGGGGGGTAAAACAGATACGCAGTATTTT.

The V gene is TRBV7-8, the J gene TRBJ2-7; 7 bases are shared with TRBD1. V shed 6 bases, J shed 3 bases, and the junction held 11 bases outside the gene matches. Germline CDR1 reads SGHVS; CDR2 reads FQNEAQ. The CDR3 sequence is 15 residues long. This CDR3 reads CASRAGPDRRYEQYV. The CDR3 bases are TGTGCCAGCAGGGCAGGACCGGACAGGCGCTACGAGCAGTACGTC.

This rearrangement joins TRBV11-2 to TRBJ2-4; D is ambiguous. Germline CDR1 and CDR2: SGHAT and FQNNGV. Trimming removed 7 bases at V and 8 bases at J, with 9 bases between. This CDR3 spans 11 amino acids. The CDR3 nucleotides read TGTGCCAGCAACGACGGTCACATTCAGTACTTC. Amino acids: CASNDGHIQYF.

In this sample, this clonotype turned up many times. This sequence joins TRBV5-1 and TRBJ2-2, with 7 nucleotides matching TRBD2. The CDR3 has 15 amino acids. With V trimmed by 0 bases and J by 3 bases, 2 bases remained unmatched. Per the germline V gene, CDR1 is SGHRS and CDR2 is YFSETQ. The CDR3 here is CASSLALADTGELFF. The CDR3 coding sequence is TGCGCCAGCAGCTTGGCGCTAGCGGACACCGGGGAGCTGTTTTTT.

This clonotype has only a few counts. The chain couples TRBV5-6 to TRBJ2-4; 11 bases line up with TRBD1. With V trimmed by 4 bases and J by 4 bases, 4 bases remained unmatched. There are 15 residues in the CDR3. Per the germline V gene, CDR1 is SGHDT and CDR2 is YYEEEE. CDR3: CASSPRDRGKNIQYF. CDR3 DNA sequence: TGTGCCAGCAGCCCGAGGGACAGGGGGAAAAACATTCAGTACTTC.

This clonotype showed up many times. The V gene is TRBV10-3, the J gene TRBJ2-3, with TRBD2 matching over 8 bases. Germline assignment: CDR1 ENHRY and CDR2 SYGVKD. The CDR3 covers 20 residues. V was clipped by 0 bases and J by 2 bases; unmatched bases: 16. Written as DNA, the CDR3 is TGTGCCATCAGTGAGTCTACTAGCGGAATCCCAGCGGTATACACAGATACGCAGTATTTT. It translates to CAISESTSGIPAVYTDTQYF.

At least ten counts were recorded for this clonotype. The chain carries TRBV7-2 and TRBJ2-3; D is perhaps TRBD1 (5 bases). Germline CDR1 reads SGHTA; CDR2 reads FQGNSA. Trimming removed 5 bases at V and 4 bases at J, with 22 bases between. This CDR3 spans 17 amino acids. The chain's CDR3 is CASSHGQPQGPADTQYF. The CDR3 nucleotides are TGTGCCAGCAGCCATGGGCAACCTCAGGGTCCCGCAGATACGCAGTATTTT. Full variable domain (rest looked up from reference TRBV7-2 and TRBJ2-3): GAGVSQSPSNKVTEKGKDVELRCDPISGHTALYWYRQSLGQGLEFLIYFQGNSAPDKSGLPSDRFSAERTGGSVSTLTIQRTQQEDSAVYLCASSHGQPQGPADTQYFGPGTRLTVL.

The sample holds a few counts of this clonotype. The rearrangement links TRBV7-2 to TRBJ2-5, with D hard to call. The CDR3 covers 16 residues. Germline CDR1 and CDR2: SGHTA and FQGNSA. V dropped 2 bases and J dropped 4 bases, with 17 bases sitting between them. This CDR3 reads CASSLKLLGLSETQYF. The DNA for the CDR3 is TGTGCCAGCAGCTTAAAACTTCTGGGGTTGTCAGAGACCCAGTACTTC.